A single sample gave rise to the 20 T cell receptor beta chains below, sequenced in a study of tumor-infiltrating lymphocytes in primary liver carcinoma. Unsorted whole blood served as the source of blood RNA, and germline DNA was extracted as well. The researchers produced TCR beta cDNA from approximately 550 ng total RNA with a constant-region primer. What produced the TCR beta libraries was three nested multiplex PCR rounds using slightly modified ARM-PCR. TRBV1-TRBV30 forward primers and a C-beta reverse primer were used in the first two PCR rounds, which each ran for approximately 11 cycles. TCRdb passed the multiplex PCR reads through MiXCR, listing each CDR3 protein once. The table has 320,000 or so distinct CDR3 sequences, 65% seen once; the top ten hold about 9.4%. The material sequenced was peripheral blood. These receptors were collected from a man in his forties or fifties with primary liver carcinoma and hepatitis B virus infection.

Comment on this clonotype: This is likely a read error, given that the CDR3 carries no conserved phenylalanine or tryptophan at its end. The genes are TRBV4-2 and TRBJ2-5; TRBD1 is a possible D gene (5 bases). Germline V CDR1 and CDR2: LGHNA, YNFKEQ. CDR3 length equals 15 residues. CDR3 DNA: TGTGCCAGCAGTCAAGAAGGACACCGCTTGGAGACCCAGTACTAC. It is translated as CASSQEGHRLETQYY.

J is TRBJ2-7 and V is TRBV4-1, with 7 bases fitting TRBD2. Germline-derived CDR1 and CDR2 are MGHRA and YSYEKL. Trimming removed 4 bases from V and 3 bases from J; junction bases left unmatched: 9. The CDR3 covers 15 residues. CDR3 loop: CASSLGLEGRYEQYF. In nucleotides, the CDR3 is TGCGCCAGCAGCCTCGGACTAGAGGGCCGCTACGAGCAGTACTTC.

Turning to this clonotype: Without the conserved terminal phenylalanine or tryptophan, this CDR3 likely stems from a read error. This chain connects TRBV29-1 to TRBJ2-7, with D possibly matching TRBD2 (5 bases). Germline V lookup: CDR1 SQVTM, CDR2 ANQGSEA. Deletions cut 3 bases from V and 4 bases from J, with 10 bases between. The CDR3 totals 12 residues. CDR3 in DNA: TGCAGCGTTGACGGGATAGGGTACGAGCAGTACATC. It translates to CSVDGIGYEQYI.

On this clonotype: This CDR3 is missing its conserved last phenylalanine or tryptophan, likely due to a read error. The chain has TRBV29-1 and TRBJ2-5; TRBD1 aligns across 7 bases. CDR1 is SQVTM and CDR2 is ANQGSEA in the germline V gene. CDR3 size: 15 residues. V lost 6 bases and J lost 5; bases outside the gene matches: 15. CDR3 sequence reads: CSVAGTEKPGETQYL. Written as DNA, the CDR3 is TGCAGCGTAGCAGGGACAGAAAAACCAGGGGAGACCCAGTACCTC.

The rearrangement uses TRBV28 and TRBJ2-1, with D maybe TRBD1 (6 bases). Germline CDR1 and CDR2: MDHEN and SYDVKM. The length of the CDR3 is 14 residues. V was clipped by 5 bases and J by 10 bases, with 18 bases between them. CDR3 sequence: CASSDRPLPMEQFF. The CDR3 DNA is TGTGCCAGCAGTGACAGGCCTCTTCCAATGGAGCAGTTCTTC.

With respect to this clonotype: The junction does not match germline at one end; this may be a read error. V is TRBV11-2 and J is TRBJ2-7; D not certain. The CDR3 spans 13 residues. Germline values: CDR1 SGHAT, CDR2 FQNNGV. The CDR3 reads CANSFDGSYEQYF. The CDR3 DNA sequence: TGTGCCAACAGCTTTGATGGCTCCTACGAGCAGTACTTC.

Regarding this clonotype: Its ends do not fully match the called genes, so a read error is possible. The V gene is TRBV11-1, the J gene TRBJ1-4, with TRBD1 matching 9 bases. The CDR3 has 14 residues. CDR1 is SGHAT, CDR2 FQDESV, per germline (reference sequence). The CDR3 spells CARSPGQGDEKLFF. CDR3 coding DNA: TGTGCCAGGAGCCCGGGACAGGGAGATGAGAAACTGTTTTTT.

For this clonotype: One end of the junction varies from germline; a read error may be responsible. The chain recombines TRBV29-1 with TRBJ2-5, with 7 positions matching TRBD2. The CDR3 contains 15 residues. Germline CDR1 reads SQVTM; CDR2 reads ANQGSEA. This chain's CDR3 is CSVEGPGRLQEAQYF. CDR3 bases: TGCAGTGTTGAGGGACCCGGGAGGCTCCAAGAGGCCCAGTACTTC. The full variable domain, rest sourced from reference TRBV29-1 and TRBJ2-5, is SAVISQKPSRDICQRGTSLTIQCQVDSQVTMMFWYRQQPGQSLTLIATANQGSEATYESGFVIDKFPISRPNLTFSTLTVSNMSPEDSSIYLCSVEGPGRLQEAQYFGPGTRLLVL.

The table lists this clonotype with a few counts. The chain links TRBV6-2 or TRBV6-3 to TRBJ2-5; D possibly corresponds to TRBD2 (6 bases). Trimming left V 6 bases short and J 4 bases short, with 15 bases between. Germline CDR1 is MNHEY and CDR2 is SVGEGT. The CDR3 sequence is 14 residues long. The CDR3 coding sequence is TGTGCCAGCAGAATCCCAGCGGGTCGAGAGACCCAGTACTTC. Translation: CASRIPAGRETQYF.

This clonotype has ten or more counts. The chain has TRBV4-2 and TRBJ2-3; tentatively, D is TRBD1 (6 bases). From germline, CDR1 is LGHNA and CDR2 YNFKEQ. Trimming shortened V by 4 bases and J by 3 bases, and 14 bases separated the two germline ends. This CDR3 contains 15 residues. The CDR3 region is CASSLTRTATDTQYF. In nucleotides, the CDR3 is TGTGCCAGCAGCCTAACCCGGACAGCGACAGATACGCAGTATTTT.

In its sample, this clonotype was seen once. A read error is likely, as this CDR3 ends without the conserved phenylalanine or tryptophan. CDR3 nucleotide sequence: TGTGCCAGCAGCGCACGACCACTAACGGGAGATAGTGATGAGCAGTTCCTC. Amino acids: CASSARPLTGDSDEQFL. The rearrangement joins TRBV11-2 to TRBJ2-1; weak D call: TRBD2 (6 bases). The CDR3 is 17 amino acids. The V gene lost 5 bases and the J gene lost 8 bases, with 25 bases spanning the gap. CDR1 SGHAT and CDR2 FQNNGV come from the germline V gene.

On this clonotype: This may stem from a read error, because a much larger clone lies one nucleotide away. The rearrangement joins TRBV4-1 to TRBJ2-7; TRBD1 might be the D (5 bases). Germline lookup yields CDR1 MGHRA and CDR2 YSYEKL. Trimming stripped 4 bases from V and 2 bases from J, with 15 bases between. This CDR3 comprises 15 residues. The CDR3 DNA reads TGCGCCAGCAGCCGCTTATTCGCAGGGCCCTACGAGCAGTACTTC. It encodes CASSRLFAGPYEQYF.

The chain couples TRBV12-3 or TRBV12-4 to TRBJ2-7; a weak D match, TRBD2 (6 bases). The CDR3 consists of 15 residues. Trimming pared 2 bases from V and 5 bases from J, leaving 16 bases between. The CDR3 DNA sequence: TGTGCCAGCAGTTTAAGGCTAGCGATCCTTAACGAGCAGTACTTC. Translation gives CASSLRLAILNEQYF.

There are many counts of this clonotype. The rearrangement joins TRBV6-1 to TRBJ2-1; TRBD2 might be the D (7 bases). Per germline, CDR1 MNHNS and CDR2 SASEGT. Trimming removed 7 bases at V and 7 bases at J, with 26 bases between. The CDR3 covers 17 residues. The CDR3 spells CASTAKWGAGVTNEQFF. CDR3 nucleotide sequence: TGTGCCAGCACCGCGAAGTGGGGGGCGGGAGTTACTAATGAGCAGTTCTTC.

A remark on this clonotype: Here the CDR3 omits its conserved ending phenylalanine or tryptophan, so a read error is the likely source. This rearrangement joins TRBV6-1 to TRBJ1-5; the D is unclear. Germline loops: CDR1 MNHNS, CDR2 SASEGT. The CDR3 is 13 residues long. The V end was cut by 0 bases, the J end by 10 bases, with 10 bases between. The chain's CDR3 is CASSEAKGHPQHL. The CDR3 DNA follows: TGTGCCAGCAGTGAAGCGAAGGGCCATCCCCAGCATCTT.

This clonotype occurred once. This chain joins TRBV7-9 and TRBJ2-7; D call uncertain. Germline V gene sequence: CDR1 SEHNR, CDR2 FQNEAQ (reference sequence). The CDR3 runs 13 residues. Trimming pared 1 base from V and 6 bases from J, leaving 10 bases between. CDR3 coding DNA: TGTGCCAGCAGCTTAGTGGGCGTACCCGAGCAGTACTTC. This gives the protein CASSLVGVPEQYF.

As concerns this clonotype: An end of the junction does not agree with germline; a read error may underlie this. The chain is built from TRBV11-1 and TRBJ2-2; tentatively, D is TRBD2 (6 bases). CDR1 and CDR2 from the germline V gene are SGHAT and FQDESV (reference sequence). The CDR3 is 16 amino acids. Here the CDR3 reads CVSSLLRGPNTGELFF. DNA of the CDR3: TGTGTCAGCAGCTTACTGCGGGGTCCGAACACCGGGGAGCTGTTTTTT.

The table lists this clonotype with many counts. V is TRBV6-1 and J is TRBJ2-1; D gene uncertain. The CDR3 runs to 14 residues. CDR1 is MNHNS and CDR2 is SASEGT in the germline V gene. V dropped 4 bases and J dropped 8 bases, with 15 bases sitting between them. Written as DNA, the CDR3 is TGTGCCAGCAGTGGCCAAGAGAGGATGCATGAGCAGTTCTTC. Translated, it gives CASSGQERMHEQFF.

By share of the sample, this clonotype is medium-sized. This chain joins TRBV11-2 and TRBJ1-1; TRBD1 might be the D (6 bases). From germline, CDR1 is SGHAT and CDR2 FQNNGV. V was shortened by 4 bases and J by 7 bases, with 13 bases between the two germline ends. This CDR3 region has 13 residues. The CDR3 loop reads CASSSLTGFEAFF. As DNA, the CDR3 is TGTGCCAGCAGCTCCCTGACAGGCTTTGAAGCTTTCTTT.

This clonotype has just one count. At one end, the junction sequence differs from germline, possibly due to a read error. This chain uses TRBV4-3 with TRBJ2-5; D unclear. Germline V gives CDR1 LGHNA, CDR2 YSLEER. The length of the CDR3 is 15 residues. CDR3 residues: CASNQAVGYQEIQYF. The CDR3 DNA sequence: TGCGCCAGCAACCAAGCTGTGGGCTACCAAGAGATCCAGTACTTC.